This T cell receptor (beta chain) originates from a study of radiotherapy plus CTLA-4 blockade in lung cancer. TCRdb's table, derived via immunoSEQ multiplex PCR, lists solely in-frame clones and lacks some. The sample yields tens of thousands of clones, more than 75% seen once. Germline loops: CDR1 SNHLY, CDR2 FYNNEI. The CDR3 sequence is 14 residues long. V trimming: 6 bases; J trimming: 3 bases; junction bases outside the gene matches: 5. This TCR was sampled from a human donor with non-small cell lung cancer that progressed on radiotherapy plus ipilimumab. This chain joins TRBV2 and TRBJ2-1; TRBD2 agrees at 7 bases. The sample was peripheral blood, taken from a patient treated with radiotherapy plus ipilimumab. CDR3 sequence (DNA): TGTGCCAGCAGGAGGGAGGGCTTCTACAATGAGCAGTTCTTC. It is translated as CASRREGFYNEQFF.